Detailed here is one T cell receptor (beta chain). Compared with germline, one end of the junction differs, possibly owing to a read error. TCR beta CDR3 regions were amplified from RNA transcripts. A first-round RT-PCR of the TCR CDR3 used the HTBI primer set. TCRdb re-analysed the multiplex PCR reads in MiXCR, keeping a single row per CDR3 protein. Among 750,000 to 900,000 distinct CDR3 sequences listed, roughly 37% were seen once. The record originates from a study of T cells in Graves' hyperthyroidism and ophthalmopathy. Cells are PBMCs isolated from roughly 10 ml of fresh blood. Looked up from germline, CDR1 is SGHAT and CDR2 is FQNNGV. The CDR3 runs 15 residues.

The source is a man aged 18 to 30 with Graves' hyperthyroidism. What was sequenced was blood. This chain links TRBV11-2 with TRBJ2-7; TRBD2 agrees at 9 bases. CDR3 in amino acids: CASSLSGGTSYEQCF. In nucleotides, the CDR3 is TGTGCCAGCAGCTTGAGCGGGGGGACTTCCTACGAGCAGTGCTTC.